This T cell receptor (beta chain) comes out of a study of cytomegalovirus exposure and HLA in healthy donors (dated by TCRdb to the late 2010s). Regarding the study in general: The 666 repertoires of the first cohort and the 95 to 150 validation repertoires were produced on the same platform, according to a later analysis. The study was designed to test whether signatures of past pathogen exposure could be identified by cataloging public T cell receptors. A separate validation cohort of 90 to 150 different subjects was used in addition to the approximately 640-subject first cohort. To predict cytomegalovirus infection status, the study combined high-throughput TCR immunosequencing, statistical association of individual TCRs with disease status, and machine learning.

What the research found in general, with its limitations: The study gave a list of 150 to 200 TCR beta chains associated with cytomegalovirus. The classifier was reported to diagnose cytomegalovirus status with high specificity and sensitivity in both the original and validation cohorts. Three of the identified cytomegalovirus-associated TCR beta chains were confirmed in vitro to be specific for cytomegalovirus antigens. Of the cluster scores, 85% to 95% were above 0 in a later analysis, which found that TCRs clustered in the first cohort also tended to co-occur in the 95 to 150 validation repertoires. Most TCR sequences were seen in very few donors, while some public TCRs were found in many individuals. The authors suggested that the approach could potentially be generalized to other disease states and immunological phenotypes. A later analysis had no HLA typing for the validation cohort, so co-occurrence there was scored across all 110 or so repertoires.

This clone was counted a few times. What antigen it recognizes has not been identified. Base qualities are not recorded, but no much larger clone differs from it by a single base. Donors formed part of the validation cohort, which comprised about 130 subjects and was distinct from the first cohort of under 800 subjects. Taken from cysteine to valine, the CDR3 has 14 residues. Of the read, only the CDR3 DNA is kept; its 42 bases are in frame from base 1. The germline V gene (reference sequence) gives CDR1 as SEHNR and CDR2 as FQNEAQ. Trimmed from V: 7 bases; trimmed from J: 5 bases; junction bases lacking a gene match: 8. Receptors were amplified or captured by the immunoSEQ multiplex PCR assay. The authors processed their data as follows. To diagnose cytomegalovirus status from the catalog of TCR beta chain sequences, a statistical classification framework was built. The source is immuneACCESS, and TCRdb retained only in-frame sequences with V and J called. Part of the clones is not carried over; for the studies checked, unresolved V genes explain less than half of this, and the remainder is unexplained. V, J and clone size are those of that table, while D and trimming were read from the DNA. Here the sample has approximately 270,000 clones; almost 90% occur a single time. Under 0.45% of the sample goes to the ten largest clones.

Sequencing was carried out using PBMCs. The source is a young woman in good health and CMV-seronegative. Recombination connected TRBV7-9 to TRBJ2-7, and TRBD1 aligns with 10 junction nucleotides. The DNA is TGTGCCAGCAACTCTGGACAGGGGGGTCACGAGCAGTACGTC. Translated, this is CASNSGQGGHEQYV.